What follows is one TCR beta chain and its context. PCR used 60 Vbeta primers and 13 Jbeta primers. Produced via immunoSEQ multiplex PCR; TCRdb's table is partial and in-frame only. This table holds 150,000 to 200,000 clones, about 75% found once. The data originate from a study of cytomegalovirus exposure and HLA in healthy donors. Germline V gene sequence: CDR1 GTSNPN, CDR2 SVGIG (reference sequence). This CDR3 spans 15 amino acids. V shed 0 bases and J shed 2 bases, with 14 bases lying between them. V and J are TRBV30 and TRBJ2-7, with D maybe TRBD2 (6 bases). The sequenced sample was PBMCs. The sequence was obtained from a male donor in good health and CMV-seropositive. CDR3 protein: CAWSVRGAPTYEQYF. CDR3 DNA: TGTGCCTGGAGTGTACGCGGGGCCCCCACCTACGAGCAGTACTTC.